The 31 T cell receptor beta chains below all came from one sample that was sequenced in a study of HIV-infected patients and healthy controls. All unsorted peripheral T cells were captured because whole blood was used without fractionation. cDNA was made from approximately 0.55 ug RNA using alpha and beta constant primers. Separate chain-specific third strand synthesis with multiplexing indices produced the alpha and beta libraries. MiXCR was run by TCRdb on the 5' RACE reads, yielding one entry per CDR3 protein. This table holds 3,500 to 5,500 distinct CDR3 sequences, roughly 7.3% found once. Here the sequenced sample was blood, taken before antiretroviral therapy. The receptors shown here come from an adult with HIV infection.

By its share, this clonotype is medium-sized (0.01 to 0.1%). The chain combines TRBV5-8 with TRBJ1-5; perhaps TRBD1 as D (5 bases). This CDR3 contains 14 residues. V dropped 6 bases and J dropped 2 bases, with 12 bases sitting between them. Germline lookup yields CDR1 SGHTS and CDR2 YDEGEE. For the CDR3, the DNA is TGTGCCAGCAACTGGGGGGTCGGCAATCAGCCCCAGCATTTT. Amino acids: CASNWGVGNQPQHF.

This chain links TRBV28 with TRBJ2-2; 8 positions agree with TRBD2. V lost 6 bases to trimming and J lost 3 bases; unmatched junction nucleotides: 6. Germline V gives CDR1 MDHEN, CDR2 SYDVKM. The CDR3 spans 15 residues. CDR3 protein: CASRPGGPYTGELFF. The CDR3 DNA is TGTGCCAGCAGACCGGGAGGGCCTTACACCGGGGAGCTGTTTTTT.

In its sample, this clonotype is medium-sized (0.01 to 0.1%). At one boundary the junction diverges from the germline segment, which might be a read error. This chain connects TRBV5-1 to TRBJ2-7, with 8 bases fitting TRBD1. Germline CDR1 reads SGHRS; CDR2 reads YFSETQ. The CDR3 spans 17 residues. The CDR3 reads CASSLGVGDRPSNEQYF. The CDR3, as DNA: TGCGCCAGCAGCTTGGGGGTGGGGGACAGGCCCTCCAACGAGCAGTACTTC.

This clonotype was observed a handful of times. This sequence joins TRBV4-1 and TRBJ2-1; 10 nucleotides line up with TRBD1. V lost 4 bases to trimming and J lost 10 bases; unmatched junction nucleotides: 4. The germline V gene has CDR1 MGHRA and CDR2 YSYEKL. The CDR3 covers 13 residues. CDR3 DNA: TGCGCCAGCAGCCGCGACAGGGGGCGCGAGCAGTTCTTC. Amino acids: CASSRDRGREQFF.

V usage is TRBV6-6 and J usage is TRBJ1-5; D gene ambiguous. The CDR3 runs to 14 residues. V was shortened by 2 bases and J by 9 bases, with 14 bases between the two germline ends. The germline gives CDR1 MNHNY, CDR2 SVGAGI (reference sequence). CDR3 nucleotide sequence: TGTGCCAGCAGTTACACCGACGTGCTGGTGCCCCAGCATTTT. The encoded protein is CASSYTDVLVPQHF.

This clonotype was observed many times. The chain has TRBV12-3 or TRBV12-4 and TRBJ1-5, with TRBD1 matching 7 bases. This CDR3 has 14 amino acids. J was trimmed by 4 bases and V by 4 bases; bases with no gene match: 4. CDR3 sequence reads: CASSWTGSNQPQHF. Written as DNA, the CDR3 is TGTGCCAGCAGTTGGACAGGATCGAATCAGCCCCAGCATTTT.

This chain's CDR3 is CASSTTPWGSASKETQYF. CDR3 sequence (DNA): TGTGCCAGCAGCACAACCCCTTGGGGGTCCGCGTCGAAGGAGACCCAGTACTTC. This sequence joins TRBV7-8 and TRBJ2-5, with D perhaps being TRBD1 or TRBD2 (5 bases each). Germline values: CDR1 SGHVS, CDR2 FQNEAQ. The V gene lost 5 bases and the J gene lost 5 bases, with 27 bases spanning the gap. The CDR3 is 18 amino acids.

By proportion, this clonotype is medium-sized. The genes are TRBV7-9 and TRBJ1-5; D uncertain. The germline V gene has CDR1 SEHNR and CDR2 FQNEAQ (reference sequence). The V gene lost 2 bases and the J gene lost 6 bases, with 11 bases spanning the gap. This CDR3 is 14 amino acids long. The CDR3 protein is CASSLSGYGQPQHF. CDR3 coding DNA: TGTGCCAGCAGCTTATCAGGTTATGGTCAGCCCCAGCATTTT. The full variable domain, with the rest looked up from reference TRBV7-9 and TRBJ1-5, is DTGVSQNPRHKITKRGQNVTFRCDPISEHNRLYWYRQTLGQGPEFLTYFQNEAQLEKSRLLSDRFSAERPKGSFSTLEIQRTEQGDSAMYLCASSLSGYGQPQHFGDGTRLSIL.

This clonotype has a count of ten or more. CDR3 DNA: TGTGCCAGCTCACCCTTCGACAGGGGGCAATCGGAAGCTTTCTTT. Its protein is CASSPFDRGQSEAFF. The chain links TRBV18 to TRBJ1-1; TRBD1 matches 10 bases. In germline, CDR1 is KGHSH, CDR2 LQKENI. Trimming at V came to 3 bases and at J to 8 bases, leaving 9 bases not matched to a gene. The CDR3 runs 15 residues.

CDR3 residues: CASSLTGDITEAFF. CDR3 bases: TGTGCCAGCAGCTTAACGGGGGATATAACTGAAGCTTTCTTT. J is TRBJ1-1 and V is TRBV7-3, with a tentative D call TRBD1 (5 bases). The CDR3 is 14 residues long. Germline V CDR1 and CDR2: SGHTA, FQGTGA. Trimming took off 0 bases at V and 5 bases at J, with 10 bases between the two ends.

This clonotype is medium-sized within its sample. This chain joins TRBV29-1 and TRBJ2-4; D not resolved. The germline V and J ends were trimmed by 6 bases and 0 bases, with 12 bases remaining between them. CDR3 length equals 14 residues. The germline V gene has CDR1 SQVTM and CDR2 ANQGSEA. The CDR3 nucleotides are TGCAGCGTAGAAAGGGTCTTAGCCAAAAACATTCAGTACTTC. It specifies CSVERVLAKNIQYF.

The rearrangement uses TRBV28 and TRBJ2-7, with 10 bases identical to TRBD1. Germline V lookup: CDR1 MDHEN, CDR2 SYDVKM. The CDR3 spans 15 residues. The junction had 8 bases not matched to a gene; V was cut back by 4 bases and J by 5 bases. The CDR3 nucleotides are TGTGCCAGCAGTTACCAACCCGGACAGGGGGACGAGCAGTACTTC. This encodes CASSYQPGQGDEQYF.

This clonotype was detected many times. The rearrangement uses TRBV20-1 and TRBJ1-1; no clear D. The CDR3 covers 15 residues. The V gene lost 1 base and the J gene lost 1 base, with 13 bases spanning the gap. Germline V CDR1 and CDR2: DFQATT, SNEGSKA (reference sequence). The CDR3 DNA follows: TGCAGTGCTAGAGCTAACAGCGGAGCGAACACTGAAGCTTTCTTT. Protein: CSARANSGANTEAFF.

This clonotype ranks as medium-sized. The chain uses TRBV27 and TRBJ2-7; unclear D gene. This CDR3 is 11 amino acids long. Trimming removed 4 bases from V and 2 bases from J, with 3 bases in between. CDR1 MNHEY and CDR2 SMNVEV come from the germline V gene (reference sequence). The CDR3, as DNA: TGTGCCAGCAGTTCCACCTACGAGCAGTACTTC. This gives the protein CASSSTYEQYF.

By share of the sample, this clonotype is medium-sized (0.01 to 0.1%). The chain combines TRBV11-2 with TRBJ2-7, with a weak D call TRBD2 (5 bases). Looked up from germline, CDR1 is SGHAT and CDR2 is FQNNGV. Trimming cost V 0 bases and J 2 bases, with 17 bases left between them. CDR3 length: 17 residues. The CDR3 is CASSLDGLPGWTYEQYF. The CDR3, as DNA: TGTGCCAGCAGCTTAGATGGTCTACCGGGGTGGACCTACGAGCAGTACTTC.

This clonotype counts as medium-sized. This chain connects TRBV28 to TRBJ2-3; D is possibly TRBD1 or TRBD2 (5 bases each). Germline V gives CDR1 MDHEN, CDR2 SYDVKM. V gave up 8 bases and J gave up 5 bases, with 20 bases separating them. There are 15 residues in the CDR3. CDR3 DNA: TGTGCCAGCCGGGGTGGGGCCTCAGTTGGAGATACGCAGTATTTT. It translates to CASRGGASVGDTQYF.

This sequence joins TRBV9 and TRBJ2-5; D call uncertain. V was pared by 0 bases and J by 5 bases, with 14 bases between. The CDR3 is made up of 15 amino acids. Germline V gives CDR1 SGDLS, CDR2 YYNGEE. The DNA for the CDR3 is TGTGCCAGCAGCGTAGCATGGCAGGTCGGTGAGACCCAGTACTTC. Protein: CASSVAWQVGETQYF.

The chain uses TRBV28 and TRBJ2-2; 8 bases are shared with TRBD2. The trim removed 7 bases at V and 6 bases at J, leaving 10 bases unmatched. This CDR3 has 15 residues. Per germline, CDR1 MDHEN and CDR2 SYDVKM. The CDR3 DNA reads as TGTGCCAGCATTCCCTTCGGGGGGGAAGCCGGGGAGCTGTTTTTT. Protein sequence: CASIPFGGEAGELFF. The full variable domain, rest sourced from reference TRBV28 and TRBJ2-2, is DVKVTQSSRYLVKRTGEKVFLECVQDMDHENMFWYRQDPGLGLRLIYFSYDVKMKEKGDIPEGYSVSREKKERFSLILESASTNQTSMYLCASIPFGGEAGELFFGEGSRLTVL.

Sample share makes this clonotype medium-sized. This rearrangement joins TRBV12-3 or TRBV12-4 to TRBJ2-4; 14 nucleotides match TRBD2. V was pared by 5 bases and J by 0 bases, with 12 bases of the junction left unmatched. The CDR3 runs to 20 residues. The CDR3 region has the DNA TGTGCCAGCAGTACTCGACCGGGACTAGCGGGGGTCGTAGCCAAAAACATTCAGTACTTC. Its translation is CASSTRPGLAGVVAKNIQYF.

The chain couples TRBV18 to TRBJ2-3, with D unresolved. Trimming removed 2 bases from V and 6 bases from J, with 9 bases in between. CDR1 and CDR2 (germline): KGHSH, LQKENI. The CDR3 runs to 13 residues. CDR3 amino acids: CASSPGESDTQYF. In DNA form, the CDR3 reads TGTGCCAGCTCACCAGGGGAATCGGATACGCAGTATTTT.

This clonotype occurred many times. The gene calls are TRBV5-1 and TRBJ2-1, with 10 bases matching TRBD2. CDR1 is SGHRS and CDR2 is YFSETQ in the germline V gene. Losses at the gene ends were 2 bases for V and 1 base for J; bases not matched to a gene: 12. This CDR3 region has 19 residues. CDR3 protein: CASSFLSLAGIGSYNEQFF. CDR3 bases: TGCGCCAGCAGCTTCCTATCACTAGCGGGAATAGGGTCCTACAATGAGCAGTTCTTC.

Judged by abundance, this clonotype is medium-sized. The chain employs TRBV6-2 or TRBV6-3 and TRBJ1-1; D unresolved. V lost 3 bases to trimming and J lost 0 bases, with 8 bases between them. The CDR3 has 14 amino acids. The germline V gene has CDR1 MNHEY and CDR2 SVGEGT. The CDR3 sequence: CASSYEGLNTEAFF. The CDR3 bases are TGTGCCAGCAGTTATGAAGGGTTGAACACTGAAGCTTTCTTT.

This clonotype showed up many times. This rearrangement joins TRBV10-3 to TRBJ1-5; D not certain. CDR1 and CDR2 (germline): ENHRY, SYGVKD. The length of the CDR3 is 14 residues. Deletions cut 8 bases from V and 4 bases from J, with 15 bases between. The CDR3 nucleotides read TGTGCCATCGGGCAGACCAACACAAATCAGCCCCAGCATTTT. Its protein product is CAIGQTNTNQPQHF.

By frequency in the sample, this clonotype is medium-sized. This chain uses TRBV27 with TRBJ2-7; D is unresolved. This CDR3 is 16 amino acids long. Germline values: CDR1 MNHEY, CDR2 SMNVEV (reference sequence). The germline V and J ends were trimmed by 3 bases and 0 bases, with 15 bases remaining between them. The CDR3 is CASSLEAGVGSYEQYF. The DNA for the CDR3 is TGTGCCAGCAGTTTGGAAGCAGGAGTAGGCTCCTACGAGCAGTACTTC.

This chain joins TRBV18 and TRBJ2-5; D is ambiguous. CDR3 length equals 11 residues. Germline assignment: CDR1 KGHSH and CDR2 LQKENI. Trimming shortened V by 3 bases and J by 3 bases, and 2 bases separated the two germline ends. The CDR3 reads CASSPEETQYF. The CDR3 DNA reads as TGTGCCAGCTCACCCGAAGAGACCCAGTACTTC.

This chain joins TRBV7-3 and TRBJ2-2; D is tentatively TRBD1 or TRBD2 (5 bases each). V lost 1 base to trimming and J lost 8 bases, with 11 bases between them. Germline V lookup: CDR1 SGHTA, CDR2 FQGTGA. The CDR3 covers 14 residues. The CDR3 region is CASSLSPGPGELFF. In nucleotides, the CDR3 is TGTGCCAGCAGCTTAAGTCCGGGGCCAGGGGAGCTGTTTTTT.

This clonotype is labeled medium-sized. The chain combines TRBV29-1 with TRBJ1-2; D might be TRBD1 (5 bases). CDR3 length: 16 amino acids. Trimming left V 5 bases short and J 4 bases short, with 23 bases between. The germline gives CDR1 SQVTM, CDR2 ANQGSEA. The DNA of the CDR3 is TGCAGCGTTCTAGCCGGGACGGCCCTTGCCCCCTATGGCTACACCTTC. This codes for CSVLAGTALAPYGYTF.

This clonotype was observed many times. This chain connects TRBV28 to TRBJ1-5; D call uncertain. Germline CDR1 is MDHEN and CDR2 is SYDVKM. The V end was cut by 6 bases, the J end by 1 base, with 13 bases between. This CDR3 region has 15 residues. The chain's CDR3 is CASRLGKGSNQPQHF. CDR3 in DNA: TGTGCCAGCAGATTGGGGAAAGGGAGCAATCAGCCCCAGCATTTT.

This clonotype is labeled as medium-sized. V and J are TRBV3-1 and TRBJ2-5; 7 bases are shared with TRBD1. Germline V CDR1 and CDR2: LGHDT, YNNKEL (reference sequence). The CDR3 length is 14 residues. V was clipped by 5 bases and J by 5 bases; unmatched bases: 8. CDR3 region: CASSSLGGGETQYF. As DNA, the CDR3 is TGTGCCAGCAGCTCCTTAGGGGGCGGGGAGACCCAGTACTTC.

This clonotype is classed as medium-sized (0.01 to 0.1%). The gene calls are TRBV28 and TRBJ2-7; D is unclear. V gave up 3 bases and J gave up 6 bases, with 9 bases separating them. Germline assignment: CDR1 MDHEN and CDR2 SYDVKM. The CDR3 consists of 12 residues. CDR3 protein: CASSLPDGEQYF. The CDR3 nucleotides are TGTGCCAGCAGTTTGCCAGACGGCGAGCAGTACTTC.

As DNA, the CDR3 is TGTGCCAGCAGCAACAAACCCGAAGGCACAGATACGCAGTATTTT. It codes for CASSNKPEGTDTQYF. V and J are TRBV11-2 and TRBJ2-3, with no clear D. This CDR3 has 15 residues. CDR1 is SGHAT, CDR2 FQNNGV, per germline. The V end was cut by 5 bases, the J end by 1 base, with 13 bases between.